The rows below give T cell receptor beta chains drawn from one sample of a study of blood T cell repertoires in COVID-19. Generated by immunoSEQ multiplex PCR, the TCRdb table keeps only in-frame clones and is missing some. The table has about 280,000 clones, roughly 89% seen once. The sample was peripheral blood. The receptors were gathered from a man aged 50 to 60 with acute or convalescent COVID-19. The CDR3 runs from the conserved cysteine through the conserved F or W. D genes are given only for firm matches. The listing skips clone size in some rows; elsewhere it reads once, few, many or a size class.

V gene	J gene	D gene	clone size	CDR3 DNA	CDR3 protein
TRBV11-2	TRBJ1-1	NA	NA	TGTGCCGCGGGGGAACACACTGAAGCTTTCTTT	CAAGEHTEAFF
TRBV6-5	TRBJ2-7	TRBD1	NA	TGTGCCAGCAGCAGACAGGGGAACAACGAGCAGTACTTC	CASSRQGNNEQYF
TRBV21-1	TRBJ2-3	NA	NA	TGTGCCAGCAGCAAAGAGGGGACAGGACCGGCAGATACGCAGTATTTT	CASSKEGTGPADTQYF
TRBV24-1	TRBJ2-3	NA	once	TGTGCCACCAGTGGGAGGGGAATCGCAGATACGCAGTATTTT	CATSGRGIADTQYF
TRBV3-1/TRBV3-2	TRBJ2-7	NA	NA	TGTGCCAGCAGCCAAGAGGGCGCCGAGCAGTACTTC	CASSQEGAEQYF
TRBV5-4	TRBJ2-2	NA	NA	TGTGCCAGCAGCTTAAATCCGGATAGGGGTAGGACCGGGGAGCTGTTTTTT	CASSLNPDRGRTGELFF
TRBV6-5	TRBJ1-6	TRBD1	NA	TGTGCCAGCAGGCCTGGACAGGGAGGACCCCTCCACTTT	CASRPGQGGPLHF
TRBV14	TRBJ2-1	NA	NA	TGTGCCAGCAGCCAAGAAATAAATGAGCAGTTCTTC	CASSQEINEQFF
TRBV3-1/TRBV3-2	TRBJ1-6	NA	NA	TGTGCCAGCAGTGCCCCCCTGACAGCCCAATCACCCCTCCACTTT	CASSAPLTAQSPLHF
TRBV18	TRBJ2-1	TRBD2	NA	TGTGCCAGCTCAGCTTCCCTAGCGGGGTACTACAATGAGCAGTTCTTC	CASSASLAGYYNEQFF
TRBV11-3	TRBJ2-1	TRBD2	NA	TGTGCCAGCAGCTTAGAGTGGACTAGGCGCAATGAGCAGTTCTTC	CASSLEWTRRNEQFF
TRBV15	TRBJ2-3	NA	NA	TGTGCCACCAGCAGAGATGCGGGCGGCATCACAGATACGCAGTATTTT	CATSRDAGGITDTQYF
TRBV30	TRBJ1-3	NA	many	TGTGCCTGGGGAGTTGGAGCAGTAGTGGCTGGAAACACCATATATTTT	CAWGVGAVVAGNTIYF
TRBV7-9	TRBJ1-2	TRBD1	NA	TGTGCCAGCAGCGCTTGGACAGGCGATTTACGTTATGGCTACACCTTC	CASSAWTGDLRYGYTF
TRBV10-3	TRBJ1-2	NA	NA	TGTGCCATCAGTGCGAACACAGGATATGGCTACACCTTC	CAISANTGYGYTF
TRBV29-1	TRBJ1-2	NA	NA	TGCAGCGTTGAACCCAGGTCTAATGGCTACACCTTC	CSVEPRSNGYTF
TRBV13	TRBJ2-3	NA	few	TGTGCCAGCAGCCTCCGACTAGAGGATACGCAGTATTTT	CASSLRLEDTQYF
TRBV10-1	TRBJ1-1	NA	NA	TGCGCCAGCAGTGACCCCCGACATCCCCGGGAAGCTTTCTTT	CASSDPRHPREAFF
TRBV2	TRBJ2-1	TRBD2	NA	TGTGCCAGCAGCGGCGGAGGACTAGCATTTGAGAATGAGCAGTTCTTC	CASSGGGLAFENEQFF
TRBV6-6	TRBJ2-3	NA	few	TGTGCCAGCAGTTACTCTCACGGGGGCACAGATACGCAGTATTTT	CASSYSHGGTDTQYF
TRBV6-5	TRBJ1-2	NA	NA	TGTGCCAGCAGTTACGACAGTTTCTATGGCTACACCTTC	CASSYDSFYGYTF
TRBV27	TRBJ1-6	NA	few	TGTGCCAGCAGTTTATCGATCGGGGGGAATTCACCCCTCCACTTT	CASSLSIGGNSPLHF
TRBV6-6	TRBJ2-1	TRBD2	NA	TGTGCCAGCAGTTACTTAGCGGGTGAGCAGTTCTTC	CASSYLAGEQFF
TRBV11-1	TRBJ2-3	TRBD2	NA	TGTGCCAGCAGCCCAGGACTAGCGGGGGACACAGATACGCAGTATTTT	CASSPGLAGDTDTQYF
TRBV24-1	TRBJ1-1	NA	NA	TGTGCCACCAGTGATTCGAGGGGGTGGAACACTGAAGCTTTCTTT	CATSDSRGWNTEAFF
TRBV18	TRBJ1-2	NA	NA	TGTGCCAGCTCACCGCAGGGTTTCCGTGGCTACACCTTC	CASSPQGFRGYTF
TRBV2	TRBJ1-1	NA	few	TGTGCCAGCAGTTCCTGGGCGAACACTGAAGCTTTCTTT	CASSSWANTEAFF
TRBV3-1/TRBV3-2	TRBJ1-4	NA	NA	TGTGCCAGCAGCCAAACGACAGTAAAACTGTTTTTT	CASSQTTVKLFF
TRBV11-3	TRBJ2-3	NA	NA	TGTGCCAGCAGTAAATCGGGGGGCCGCACAGATACGCAGTATTTT	CASSKSGGRTDTQYF
TRBV6-1	TRBJ2-3	TRBD2	once	TGTGCCAGCAGTGAATTTCCAGCGGGGGGGCCGAAACGAAGGGATACGCAGTATTTT	CASSEFPAGGPKRRDTQYF
TRBV15	TRBJ2-5	TRBD2	NA	TGTGCCACCAGCAGAGCTAGCGGGGGCCTCGCATCGTCCCAGTACTTC	CATSRASGGLASSQYF
TRBV5-5	TRBJ2-5	NA	NA	TGTGCCAGCAGCGGGGGGGCGGTTCAAGAGACCCAGTACTTC	CASSGGAVQETQYF
TRBV7-3	TRBJ1-1	TRBD1	NA	TGTGCCAGCAGCCAAGGGACAGCTAACACTGAAGCTTTCTTT	CASSQGTANTEAFF
TRBV18	TRBJ2-7	NA	NA	TGTGCCAGCTCACCCTCGGCAGGGCCCTACGAGCAGTACTTC	CASSPSAGPYEQYF
TRBV11-2	TRBJ2-5	NA	NA	TGTGCCAGCAGCTTAGAGAGGACAGAAGAGACCCAGTACTTC	CASSLERTEETQYF
TRBV5-4	TRBJ1-2	NA	NA	TGTGCCAGCAGCCCCCCTCCCGCAGGGGAAAACTATGGCTACACCTTC	CASSPPPAGENYGYTF
TRBV2	TRBJ1-1	TRBD1	NA	TGTGCCGGAAACAGGGGTGCCACTGAAGCTTTCTTT	CAGNRGATEAFF
TRBV4-1	TRBJ1-4	NA	NA	TGCGCCAGCAGCCAAGTAATTCTCTCGAGGAATGAAAAACTGTTTTTT	CASSQVILSRNEKLFF
TRBV18	TRBJ2-2	NA	NA	TGTGCCAGCTCACCACCGAGCGTGCTCGGGGAGCTGTTTTTT	CASSPPSVLGELFF
TRBV30	TRBJ1-5	NA	NA	TGTGCCTGGAGTCTTACGGTTAGCAATCAGCCCCAGCATTTT	CAWSLTVSNQPQHF
TRBV11-2	TRBJ2-7	TRBD1	NA	TGTGCCAGCAGCTTGGACAGGGGTGCCTACGAGCAGTACTTC	CASSLDRGAYEQYF
TRBV15	TRBJ2-5	NA	NA	TGTGCCACCAGCAGAGATGTACAAGAGACCCAGTACTTC	CATSRDVQETQYF
TRBV5-1	TRBJ2-1	NA	NA	TGCGCCAGCAGCTTGGCCATCAAGGGGATAAGCGACAATGAGCAGTTCTTC	CASSLAIKGISDNEQFF
TRBV6-4	TRBJ1-2	NA	NA	TGTGCCAGCAGTGAATCGGGATATGGCTACACCTTC	CASSESGYGYTF